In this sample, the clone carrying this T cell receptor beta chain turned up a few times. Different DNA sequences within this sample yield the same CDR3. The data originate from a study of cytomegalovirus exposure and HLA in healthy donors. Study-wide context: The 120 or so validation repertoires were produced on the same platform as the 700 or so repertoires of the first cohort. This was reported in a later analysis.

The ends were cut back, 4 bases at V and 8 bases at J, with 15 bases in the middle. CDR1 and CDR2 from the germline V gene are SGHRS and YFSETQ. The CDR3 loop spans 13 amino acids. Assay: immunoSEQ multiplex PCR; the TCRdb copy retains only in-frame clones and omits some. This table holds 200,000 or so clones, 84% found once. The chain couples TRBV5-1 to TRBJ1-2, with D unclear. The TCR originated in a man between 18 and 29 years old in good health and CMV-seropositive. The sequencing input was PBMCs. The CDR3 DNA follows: TGCGCCAGCAGCCCCAATGGGCGACGGGGCTACACCTTC. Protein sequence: CASSPNGRRGYTF.